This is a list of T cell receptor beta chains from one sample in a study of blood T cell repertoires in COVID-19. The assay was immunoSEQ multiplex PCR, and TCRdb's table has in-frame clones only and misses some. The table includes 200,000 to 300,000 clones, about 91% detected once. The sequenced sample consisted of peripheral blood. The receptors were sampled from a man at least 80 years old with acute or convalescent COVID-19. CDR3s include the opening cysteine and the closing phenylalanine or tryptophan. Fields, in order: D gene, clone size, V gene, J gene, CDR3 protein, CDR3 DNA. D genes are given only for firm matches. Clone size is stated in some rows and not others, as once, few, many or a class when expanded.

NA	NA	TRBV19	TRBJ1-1	CASSIGLLNTEAFF	TGTGCCAGTAGTATTGGGCTCCTGAACACTGAAGCTTTCTTT
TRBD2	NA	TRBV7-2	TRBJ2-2	CASGLARNTGELFF	TGTGCCAGCGGACTAGCGAGGAACACCGGGGAGCTGTTTTTT
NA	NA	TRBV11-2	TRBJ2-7	CASSSLTLGSYEQYF	TGTGCCAGCAGCAGCCTAACACTAGGATCCTACGAGCAGTACTTC
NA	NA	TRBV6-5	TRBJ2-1	CASSLPSGTNEQFF	TGTGCCAGCAGTTTACCCTCGGGGACTAATGAGCAGTTCTTC
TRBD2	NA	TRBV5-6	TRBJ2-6	CASSLRGAGANVLTF	TGTGCCAGCAGCTTGCGGGGGGCTGGGGCCAACGTCCTGACTTTC
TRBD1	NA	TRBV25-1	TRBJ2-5	CASSDYRTGLETQYF	TGTGCCAGCAGTGACTACAGGACAGGGCTTGAGACCCAGTACTTC
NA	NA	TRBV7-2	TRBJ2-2	CASSLEAARFGELFF	TGTGCCAGCAGCTTAGAAGCGGCGAGGTTCGGGGAGCTGTTTTTT
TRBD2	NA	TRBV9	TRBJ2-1	CASSPLAGGSEQFF	TGTGCCAGCAGCCCGCTAGCGGGAGGGTCCGAGCAGTTCTTC
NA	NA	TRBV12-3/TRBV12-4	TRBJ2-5	CASSFGGETQYF	TGTGCCAGCAGTTTTGGGGGGGAGACCCAGTACTTC
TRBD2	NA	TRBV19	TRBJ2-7	CASRQAGHEGGLDF	TGTGCCAGTAGACAAGCGGGGCACGAGGGCGGCCTGGACTTC
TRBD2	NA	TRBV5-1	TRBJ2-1	CASSLTSGGRNEQFF	TGCGCCAGCAGCCTTACTAGCGGGGGGCGCAATGAGCAGTTCTTC
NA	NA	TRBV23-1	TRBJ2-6	CASQWGRTCPSGANVLTF	TGCGCCAGCCAATGGGGGCGTACCTGTCCCTCTGGGGCCAACGTCCTGACTTTC
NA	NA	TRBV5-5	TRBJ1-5	CASSLGRDNQPQHF	TGTGCCAGCAGCTTGGGCCGGGACAATCAGCCCCAGCATTTT
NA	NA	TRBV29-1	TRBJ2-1	CSVVAGGEQFF	TGCAGCGTTGTCGCGGGTGGTGAGCAGTTCTTC
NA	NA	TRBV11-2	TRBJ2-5	CASSLGGDEQETQYF	TGTGCCAGCAGCTTAGGGGGGGACGAACAAGAGACCCAGTACTTC
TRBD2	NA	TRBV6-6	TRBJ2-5	CASSPKGLAVLQETQYF	TGTGCCAGCAGTCCAAAGGGGCTAGCGGTACTTCAAGAGACCCAGTACTTC
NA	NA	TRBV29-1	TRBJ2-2	CSVFQGGAGELFF	TGCAGCGTTTTCCAGGGGGGTGCCGGGGAGCTGTTTTTT
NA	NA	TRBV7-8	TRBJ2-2	CASTALIGGANTGELFF	TGTGCCAGCACCGCGTTGATTGGGGGCGCGAACACCGGGGAGCTGTTTTTT
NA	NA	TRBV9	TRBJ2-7	CASSASLASYEQYF	TGTGCCAGCAGCGCTAGTCTCGCAAGTTACGAGCAGTACTTC
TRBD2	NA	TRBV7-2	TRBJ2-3	CASSLGTSGGTDTQYF	TGTGCCAGCAGCTTAGGGACTAGCGGGGGCACAGATACGCAGTATTTT
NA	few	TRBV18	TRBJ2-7	CASSPPSAGPSSYEQYF	TGTGCCAGCTCACCACCTTCTGCGGGACCTAGCTCCTACGAGCAGTACTTC
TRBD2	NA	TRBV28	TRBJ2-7	CASSWSYSGDSYEQYF	TGTGCCAGCAGTTGGAGTTATAGCGGGGACTCCTACGAGCAGTACTTC
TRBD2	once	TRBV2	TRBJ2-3	CASSPSGARTDTQYF	TGTGCCAGCAGTCCTAGCGGGGCACGCACAGATACGCAGTATTTT
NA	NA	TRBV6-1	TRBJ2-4	CASSDRGSLNIQYF	TGTGCCAGCAGTGACAGGGGTTCCCTAAACATTCAGTACTTC
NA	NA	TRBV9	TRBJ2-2	CASSKWQAVNTGELFF	TGTGCCAGCAGCAAGTGGCAAGCGGTGAACACCGGGGAGCTGTTTTTT
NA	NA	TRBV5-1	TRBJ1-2	CASSLPPGEGGGYTF	TGCGCCAGCAGCTTACCCCCCGGGGAGGGGGGTGGCTACACCTTC
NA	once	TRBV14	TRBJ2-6	CASSQDILSGANVLTF	TGTGCCAGCAGCCAAGATATCCTCTCTGGGGCCAACGTCCTGACTTTC
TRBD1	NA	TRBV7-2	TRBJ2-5	CASSLSGTGYGTQYF	TGTGCCAGCAGCTTATCCGGGACAGGCTACGGGACCCAGTACTTC
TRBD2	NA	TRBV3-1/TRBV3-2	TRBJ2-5	CASSQLIAGGPGKTQYF	TGTGCCAGCAGCCAACTCATAGCGGGAGGCCCCGGGAAGACCCAGTACTTC
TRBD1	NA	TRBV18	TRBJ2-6	CASSSNDRGANVLTF	TGTGCCAGCTCATCAAACGACAGGGGCGCCAACGTCCTGACTTTC
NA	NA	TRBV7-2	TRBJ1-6	CASSLEAAGVSPLHF	TGTGCCAGCAGCTTAGAGGCGGCAGGGGTTTCACCCCTCCACTTT
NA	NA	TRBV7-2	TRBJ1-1	CASSLGGGLNTEAFF	TGTGCCAGCAGCTTAGGTGGAGGCTTGAACACTGAAGCTTTCTTT
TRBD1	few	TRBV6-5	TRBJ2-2	CASSYADRALTGELFF	TGTGCCAGCAGTTACGCGGACAGGGCATTGACCGGGGAGCTGTTTTTT
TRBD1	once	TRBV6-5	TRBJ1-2	CASRTQGGYGYTF	TGTGCCAGCAGGACTCAGGGGGGATATGGCTACACCTTC
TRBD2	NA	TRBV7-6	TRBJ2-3	CASSSGLAGGFTQYF	TGTGCCAGCAGCTCGGGACTAGCGGGAGGGTTTACGCAGTATTTT
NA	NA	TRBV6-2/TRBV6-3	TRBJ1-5	CASSIAGVVQPQHF	TGTGCCAGCAGTATCGCCGGTGTCGTTCAGCCCCAGCATTTT
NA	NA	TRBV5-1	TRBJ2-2	CASSVGVRNTGELFF	TGCGCCAGCAGCGTAGGGGTTCGGAACACCGGGGAGCTGTTTTTT
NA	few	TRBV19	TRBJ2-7	CASSWGQTYEQYF	TGTGCCAGTAGTTGGGGGCAGACCTACGAGCAGTACTTC
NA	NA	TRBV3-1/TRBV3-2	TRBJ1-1	CASSELSGVANTEAFF	TGTGCCAGCAGCGAACTTTCGGGGGTGGCGAACACTGAAGCTTTCTTT
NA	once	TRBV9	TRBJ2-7	CASSVGNTYEQYF	TGTGCCAGCAGCGTAGGAAACACCTACGAGCAGTACTTC
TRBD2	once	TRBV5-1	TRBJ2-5	CASSLELAGVKTQYF	TGCGCCAGCAGCTTGGAACTAGCGGGAGTAAAGACCCAGTACTTC
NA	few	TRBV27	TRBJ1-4	CASSLGRAIGEKLFF	TGTGCCAGCAGTTTAGGCAGGGCTATAGGAGAAAAACTGTTTTTT
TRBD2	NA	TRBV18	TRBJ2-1	CASSPMVAGSLSTYNEQFF	TGTGCCAGCTCACCAATGGTAGCGGGGTCCTTATCAACCTACAATGAGCAGTTCTTC
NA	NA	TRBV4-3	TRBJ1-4	CASSQDRNEKLFF	TGCGCCAGCAGCCAAGATAGAAATGAAAAACTGTTTTTT
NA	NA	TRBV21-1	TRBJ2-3	CASSYRTGGGTDTQYF	TGTGCCAGCAGCTATCGGACAGGGGGTGGCACAGATACGCAGTATTTT
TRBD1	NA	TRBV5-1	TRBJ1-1	CASSFRQGSMNTEAFF	TGCGCCAGCAGCTTTAGACAGGGGTCTATGAACACTGAAGCTTTCTTT
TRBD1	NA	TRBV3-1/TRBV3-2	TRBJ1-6	CASRRTGGPYNSPLHF	TGTGCCAGCAGAAGGACAGGGGGCCCCTATAATTCACCCCTCCACTTT
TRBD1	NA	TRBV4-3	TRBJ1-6	CASSKGTGDNSPLHF	TGCGCCAGCAGCAAAGGGACAGGAGATAATTCACCCCTCCACTTT
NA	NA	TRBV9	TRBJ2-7	CASSVRDIGPYEQYF	TGTGCCAGCAGCGTAAGAGACATCGGCCCCTACGAGCAGTACTTC
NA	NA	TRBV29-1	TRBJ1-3	CSVSAGYGNTIYF	TGCAGCGTTTCGGCGGGTTATGGAAACACCATATATTTT
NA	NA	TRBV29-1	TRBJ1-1	CSVLQGSTEAFF	TGCAGCGTTCTTCAGGGGAGCACTGAAGCTTTCTTT
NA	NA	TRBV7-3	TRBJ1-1	CASSLGGGRRTEAFF	TGTGCCAGCTCCCTTGGCGGGGGACGGAGGACTGAAGCTTTCTTT
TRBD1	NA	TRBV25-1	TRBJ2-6	CASSEGQGALSGANVLTF	TGTGCCAGCAGTGAGGGACAGGGGGCTCTCTCTGGGGCCAACGTCCTGACTTTC
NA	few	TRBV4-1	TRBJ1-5	CASSPDGTQYQPQHF	TGCGCCAGCAGCCCCGACGGGACACAGTATCAGCCCCAGCATTTT
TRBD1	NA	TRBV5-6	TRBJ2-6	CASRWDRGSSGANVLTF	TGTGCCAGCAGATGGGACAGGGGAAGCTCTGGGGCCAACGTCCTGACTTTC
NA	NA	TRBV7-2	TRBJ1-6	CASSSSSGGSRSPLHF	TGTGCCAGCAGCTCCTCCTCGGGGGGCTCGCGTTCACCCCTCCACTTT
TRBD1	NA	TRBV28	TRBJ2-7	CASSNAGTGVNEQYF	TGTGCCAGCAGTAACGCCGGGACAGGGGTCAACGAGCAGTACTTC
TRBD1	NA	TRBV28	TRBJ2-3	CASSSAGTGVDTQYF	TGTGCCAGCAGTTCCGCCGGGACAGGGGTCGATACGCAGTATTTT
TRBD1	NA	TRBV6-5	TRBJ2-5	CASSYAGQGETQYF	TGTGCCAGCAGTTACGCGGGACAGGGGGAGACCCAGTACTTC